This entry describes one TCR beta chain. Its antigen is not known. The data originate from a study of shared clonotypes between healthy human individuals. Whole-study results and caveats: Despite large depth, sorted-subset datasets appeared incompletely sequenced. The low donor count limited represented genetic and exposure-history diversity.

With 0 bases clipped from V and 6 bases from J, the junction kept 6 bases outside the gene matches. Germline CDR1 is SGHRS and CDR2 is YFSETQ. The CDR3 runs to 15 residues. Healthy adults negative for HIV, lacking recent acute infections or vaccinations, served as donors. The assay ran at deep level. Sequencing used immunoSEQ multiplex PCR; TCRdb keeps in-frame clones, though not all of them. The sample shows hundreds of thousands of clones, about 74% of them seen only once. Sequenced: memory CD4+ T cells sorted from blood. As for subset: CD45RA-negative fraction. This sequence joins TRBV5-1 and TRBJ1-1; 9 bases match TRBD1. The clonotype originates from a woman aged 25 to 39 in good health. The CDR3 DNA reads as TGCGCCAGCAGCTTGGTTACAGGGGGCAACGCTGAAGCTTTCTTT. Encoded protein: CASSLVTGGNAEAFF.